A selection of T cell receptor beta chains follows, all from one sample in a study of T cells after yellow fever vaccination. Each CDR3 protein gets one entry after TCRdb re-called the 5' RACE reads with MiXCR. The sample includes around 200,000 distinct CDR3 sequences, about 10% of them seen just once. The specimen was CD8+ T cells sorted from PBMCs, collected 15 days after the yellow fever booster vaccination. Every receptor here comes from a young man who received the YFV17D yellow fever vaccine. Each CDR3 is given with its conserved first and last residue. A D gene is named only where the DNA matches it firmly. Not every row has a clone size; where given, it reads once, few, many or a size class.

V gene	clone size	CDR3 length	J gene	D gene	CDR3 protein	CDR3 DNA
TRBV4-1	many	18	TRBJ2-7	TRBD1	CASSQGSFGQGESYEQYF	TGCGCCAGCAGCCAAGGCTCCTTCGGACAGGGGGAATCCTACGAGCAGTACTTC
TRBV2	.	16	TRBJ2-3	.	CASSEGQGLSTDTQYF	TGTGCCAGCAGTGAGGGGCAGGGCCTTAGCACAGATACGCAGTATTTT
TRBV6-2/TRBV6-3	.	12	TRBJ2-2	.	CASSYVGRELFF	TGTGCCAGCAGTTACGTAGGGAGGGAGCTGTTTTTT
TRBV7-9	.	14	TRBJ2-7	TRBD1	CASSHGQGTYEQYF	TGTGCCAGCAGCCATGGACAGGGCACCTACGAGCAGTACTTC
TRBV11-2	few	14	TRBJ2-1	TRBD2	CASSLGLAGVEQFF	TGTGCCAGCAGCTTGGGACTAGCGGGGGTTGAGCAGTTCTTC
TRBV7-3	.	14	TRBJ2-5	.	CASSLWSDSETQYF	TGTGCCAGCAGCTTATGGAGTGACTCGGAGACCCAGTACTTC
TRBV7-9	.	14	TRBJ2-7	TRBD1	CASSLGQGSHEQYF	TGTGCCAGCAGCTTAGGACAGGGGAGCCACGAGCAGTACTTC
TRBV12-5	.	15	TRBJ1-5	.	CASGPAFLGNQPQHF	TGTGCTAGTGGCCCCGCGTTTCTAGGCAATCAGCCCCAGCATTTT
TRBV4-2	few	17	TRBJ2-2	.	CASSQQIGTRNTGELFF	TGTGCCAGCAGCCAGCAGATCGGGACACGTAACACCGGGGAGCTGTTTTTT
TRBV7-9	few	15	TRBJ1-4	.	CASSLVADPQAKLFF	TGTGCCAGCAGCTTAGTGGCAGACCCCCAAGCAAAACTGTTTTTT
TRBV4-1	few	16	TRBJ2-1	.	CASSQVPAVGHNEQFF	TGCGCCAGCAGCCAAGTCCCAGCGGTGGGTCACAATGAGCAGTTCTTC
TRBV7-2	few	16	TRBJ2-5	TRBD1	CASSFGTGGIQETQYF	TGTGCCAGCAGCTTTGGGACAGGGGGAATCCAAGAGACCCAGTACTTC
TRBV7-9	few	14	TRBJ2-5	.	CASSLASYQETQYF	TGTGCCAGCAGCTTGGCCTCCTACCAAGAGACCCAGTACTTC
TRBV20-1	many	17	TRBJ2-3	TRBD2	CSARDPGTSGGRDTQYF	TGCAGTGCTAGAGATCCCGGGACTAGCGGGGGAAGAGATACGCAGTATTTT
TRBV20-1	.	14	TRBJ2-7	.	CSAETQANLGEQYF	TGCAGTGCAGAAACACAGGCTAACCTGGGCGAGCAGTACTTC
TRBV4-1	.	16	TRBJ2-2	.	CASSPLDTLNTGELFF	TGCGCCAGCAGCCCCCTCGACACCTTGAACACCGGGGAGCTGTTTTTT
TRBV4-2	.	13	TRBJ2-3	.	CASSPGGPDTQYF	TGTGCCAGCAGCCCCGGGGGACCAGATACGCAGTATTTT
TRBV28	.	15	TRBJ1-1	.	CASSPQSPRNTEAFF	TGTGCCAGCAGTCCGCAATCCCCGCGGAACACTGAAGCTTTCTTT
TRBV29-1	few	16	TRBJ2-2	.	CSVEFGRGGFTGELFF	TGCAGCGTTGAGTTCGGCAGGGGGGGATTCACCGGGGAGCTGTTTTTT
TRBV6-2/TRBV6-3	few	14	TRBJ1-2	.	CASRTPGSLYGYTF	TGTGCCAGCAGAACGCCCGGGTCCCTCTATGGCTACACCTTC
TRBV2	few	15	TRBJ2-7	.	CASSEARREIDEQYF	TGTGCCAGCAGTGAAGCCAGGAGAGAGATCGACGAGCAGTACTTC
TRBV3-1	few	15	TRBJ2-7	TRBD2	CASSIIGGFAYEQYF	TGTGCCAGCAGCATTATCGGGGGGTTTGCCTACGAGCAGTACTTC
TRBV11-1	many	14	TRBJ2-5	.	CARVCSPPRETQYF	TGTGCCAGGGTCTGCAGTCCTCCGCGGGAGACCCAGTACTTC
TRBV2	many	13	TRBJ2-7	.	CASSGQATYEQYF	TGTGCCAGCAGTGGACAGGCCACCTACGAGCAGTACTTC
TRBV9	.	16	TRBJ2-3	TRBD2	CASSPHSGGAGDTQYF	TGTGCCAGCAGCCCCCATAGCGGGGGGGCCGGAGATACGCAGTATTTT